Presented here are 23 T cell receptor beta chains from one specimen sequenced in a study of cytomegalovirus exposure and HLA in healthy donors. This PCR relied on a set of 60 Vbeta primers and 13 Jbeta primers. Data came from immunoSEQ multiplex PCR; TCRdb stores just in-frame clones and leaves some out. In the table there are over 120,000 clones, 78% of which are singletons. Material: PBMCs. Receptor source: a female donor in good health and CMV-seronegative.

This rearrangement joins TRBV15 to TRBJ1-4; maybe TRBD1 (5 bases). CDR1 and CDR2 (germline): LNHNV, YYDKDF (reference sequence). The CDR3 runs to 17 residues. Trimming shortened V by 1 base and J by 0 bases, and 12 bases separated the two germline ends. For the CDR3, the DNA is TGTGCCACCAGCAGAGTTCGGGGGAGCGCAACTAATGAAAAACTGTTTTTT. It codes for CATSRVRGSATNEKLFF.

The chain combines TRBV14 with TRBJ1-2; unclear D gene. V lost 2 bases and J 1 base, leaving 14 bases between the germline ends. Germline V gene data show CDR1 as SGHDN and CDR2 as FVKESK. The CDR3 has 16 amino acids. The CDR3 loop reads CASSQSGRRFNYGYTF. The CDR3 DNA reads as TGTGCCAGCAGCCAAAGTGGGAGGAGGTTTAACTATGGCTACACCTTC.

The chain carries TRBV28 and TRBJ2-7; TRBD1 agrees at 8 bases. The V and J ends lost 7 bases and 0 bases, in that order; junction bases with no gene match: 11. CDR1 MDHEN and CDR2 SYDVKM come from the germline V gene. The length of the CDR3 is 16 residues. DNA for the CDR3: TGTGCCAGCACCCCGGACAGGGTTAGTACCTCCTACGAGCAGTACTTC. Its translation is CASTPDRVSTSYEQYF.

The J gene is TRBJ2-5, the V gene TRBV5-5; TRBD2 matches 7 bases. Unmatched junction bases numbered 4, after V lost 5 bases and J lost 0 bases. CDR1 SGHKS and CDR2 YYEKEE come from the germline V gene (reference sequence). The CDR3 has 14 residues. This CDR3 is CASSPLADQETQYF. In nucleotides, the CDR3 is TGTGCCAGCAGTCCTCTAGCGGACCAAGAGACCCAGTACTTC.

The V call is TRBV10-3, the J call TRBJ2-3; 8 bases agree with TRBD2. V lost 5 bases, J lost 3 bases, and 7 bases stayed unmatched. The V gene's germline CDR1 is ENHRY and CDR2 SYGVKD. The CDR3 totals 15 residues. The CDR3 spells CAISLLAAATDTQYF. CDR3 nucleotide sequence: TGTGCCATCAGTCTACTAGCGGCGGCGACAGATACGCAGTATTTT.

This sequence joins TRBV28 and TRBJ1-5, with 9 bases identical to TRBD1. J gave up 7 bases and V 5 bases, and 9 bases lay outside the gene matches. The V gene's germline CDR1 is MDHEN and CDR2 SYDVKM. The CDR3 has 15 residues. The CDR3 loop reads CASSPGTGRDQPQHF. The CDR3 DNA reads TGTGCCAGCAGTCCTGGGACAGGGAGAGACCAGCCCCAGCATTTT.

This clone was observed a few times. This chain links TRBV5-4 with TRBJ2-1, with TRBD1 matching over 8 bases. The CDR3 extends over 15 amino acids. Germline values: CDR1 SGHNT, CDR2 YYREEE (reference sequence). V shed 2 bases and J 0 bases; nucleotides not matched to a gene: 1. For the CDR3, the DNA is TGTGCCAGCAGCTTAGACAGGGGCTCCTACAATGAGCAGTTCTTC. Its translation is CASSLDRGSYNEQFF.

This clone showed up just once. The CDR3 reads CASSPVFGQGSYEQYF. As DNA, the CDR3 is TGTGCCAGCAGTCCGGTCTTTGGACAGGGTTCTTACGAGCAGTACTTC. The chain uses TRBV28 and TRBJ2-7; 8 bases align to TRBD1. There are 16 residues in the CDR3. CDR1 and CDR2 (germline): MDHEN, SYDVKM. V lost 5 bases and J lost 4; bases outside the gene matches: 13.

The table lists this clone with a few counts. V usage is TRBV6-6 and J usage is TRBJ1-2; D call uncertain. This CDR3 comprises 12 residues. Germline CDR1 reads MNHNY; CDR2 reads SVGAGI (reference sequence). Trimming shortened V by 6 bases and J by 7 bases, and 12 bases separated the two germline ends. The DNA of the CDR3 is TGTGCCAGCAGCCCCCTAGCGGGTGGCTACACCTTC. Amino acid sequence: CASSPLAGGYTF.

This clone occurred once. This chain uses TRBV18 with TRBJ2-7; unclear D gene. Germline CDR1 and CDR2: KGHSH and LQKENI. The CDR3 length is 15 residues. V lost 3 bases and J lost 0, with 12 bases in between. DNA for the CDR3: TGTGCCAGCTCACCGATCCCACTTTACTCCTACGAGCAGTACTTC. Amino acid sequence: CASSPIPLYSYEQYF.

The chain uses TRBV29-1 and TRBJ2-1, with a possible D match to TRBD2 (6 bases). Trimming cost V 5 bases and J 0 bases, with 11 bases left between them. The CDR3 length is 14 residues. The germline V gene encodes CDR1 SQVTM and CDR2 ANQGSEA. CDR3 nucleotide sequence: TGCAGCGTTCTTTTTAGCGGCTCCTACAATGAGCAGTTCTTC. Its protein is CSVLFSGSYNEQFF.

The J gene is TRBJ1-6, the V gene TRBV28; possibly TRBD1 for D (5 bases). Looked up from germline, CDR1 is MDHEN and CDR2 is SYDVKM. V was clipped by 4 bases and J by 5 bases, with 9 bases between them. This CDR3 has 14 residues. DNA of the CDR3: TGTGCCAGCAGTTATAGGGGTAATAATTCACCCCTCCACTTT. Translating it yields CASSYRGNNSPLHF.

This sequence joins TRBV6-6 and TRBJ2-3; 7 bases align to TRBD1. Losses at the gene ends were 5 bases for V and 3 bases for J; bases not matched to a gene: 11. In germline, CDR1 is MNHNY, CDR2 SVGAGI (reference sequence). The CDR3 runs 16 residues. CDR3 amino acids: CASSLTTGLLTDTQYF. The CDR3 nucleotides are TGTGCCAGCAGTCTTACGACAGGGCTGCTTACAGATACGCAGTATTTT.

The chain combines TRBV7-9 with TRBJ2-3, with D perhaps TRBD1 (5 bases). With 0 bases removed from V and 3 bases from J, the gap between germline ends came to 7 bases. The CDR3 has 14 amino acids. Germline V gene sequence: CDR1 SEHNR, CDR2 FQNEAQ (reference sequence). CDR3 sequence: CASSLAPGTDTQYF. As DNA, the CDR3 is TGTGCCAGCAGCTTAGCCCCAGGGACAGATACGCAGTATTTT.

This clone is termed medium-sized. J is TRBJ2-7 and V is TRBV29-1; 8 positions match TRBD1. With 7 bases clipped from V and 0 bases from J, the junction kept 5 bases outside the gene matches. The CDR3 totals 13 residues. CDR1 and CDR2 from the germline V gene are SQVTM and ANQGSEA. The CDR3 here is CSATGGSSYEQYF. CDR3 nucleotide sequence: TGCAGCGCCACAGGGGGGAGCTCCTACGAGCAGTACTTC.

The table lists this clone with a few counts. The chain joins TRBV6-6 to TRBJ1-5; 9 bases are shared with TRBD1. Germline CDR1 reads MNHNY; CDR2 reads SVGAGI (reference sequence). This CDR3 has 15 residues. V was clipped by 6 bases and J by 0 bases; unmatched bases: 3. Here the CDR3 DNA reads TGTGCCAGCAGAAGACAGGGGGATAGCAATCAGCCCCAGCATTTT. As protein: CASRRQGDSNQPQHF.

This clone was counted a few times. The V call is TRBV9, the J call TRBJ1-1; D may be TRBD1 (6 bases). The CDR3 runs to 15 residues. V dropped 3 bases and J dropped 3 bases, with 15 bases sitting between them. Germline V gene data show CDR1 as SGDLS and CDR2 as YYNGEE. The CDR3 protein is CASSDGGSRDTEAFF. CDR3 coding DNA: TGTGCCAGCAGCGATGGGGGCAGTAGGGACACTGAAGCTTTCTTT.

This rearrangement joins TRBV28 to TRBJ2-1, with 13 bases identical to TRBD2. This CDR3 comprises 15 residues. The trim removed 5 bases at V and 5 bases at J, leaving 3 bases unmatched. Germline V gene data show CDR1 as MDHEN and CDR2 as SYDVKM. The CDR3 reads CASSVGTSGNNEQFF. The CDR3 bases are TGTGCCAGCAGTGTGGGGACTAGCGGGAACAATGAGCAGTTCTTC.

This clone was detected once. The chain couples TRBV7-3 to TRBJ2-1; tentatively, D is TRBD1 (5 bases). V was trimmed by 8 bases and J by 3 bases, leaving 17 bases between them. The germline V gene has CDR1 SGHTA and CDR2 FQGTGA. CDR3 length equals 15 residues. This CDR3 reads CASSLGAVVYNEQFF. The CDR3 nucleotides are TGTGCCAGCTCCTTAGGGGCAGTCGTCTACAATGAGCAGTTCTTC.

This sequence joins TRBV6-5 and TRBJ2-7, with 9 bases lining up with TRBD2. The CDR3 runs to 15 residues. Germline lookup yields CDR1 MNHEY and CDR2 SVGAGI. The J segment lost 3 bases and the V segment lost 4 bases, leaving 7 bases of the junction unmatched. CDR3 bases: TGTGCCAGCAGTTCCACCGGGACTAGCCTCTACGAGCAGTACTTC. Protein sequence: CASSSTGTSLYEQYF.

This chain connects TRBV6-5 to TRBJ1-1; D is undetermined. This CDR3 is 14 amino acids long. V lost 4 bases, J lost 11 bases, and 20 bases lay in between. CDR1 MNHEY and CDR2 SVGAGI come from the germline V gene. The CDR3 is CASSSVQTHIPAFF. Written as DNA, the CDR3 is TGTGCCAGCAGTTCGGTCCAGACTCATATACCCGCTTTCTTT.

CDR3 amino acids: CSVVPQGYGYTF. CDR3 DNA sequence: TGCAGCGTTGTTCCCCAGGGCTATGGCTACACCTTC. V is TRBV29-1 and J is TRBJ1-2; D possibly corresponds to TRBD1 (5 bases). Germline V gene lookup returns CDR1 SQVTM and CDR2 ANQGSEA. The V gene lost 4 bases and the J gene lost 4 bases, with 10 bases spanning the gap. The CDR3 consists of 12 residues.

V usage is TRBV15 and J usage is TRBJ1-5; no clear D. From germline, CDR1 is LNHNV and CDR2 YYDKDF (reference sequence). Trimming cost V 3 bases and J 5 bases, with 11 bases left between them. This CDR3 has 14 residues. The CDR3 DNA follows: TGTGCCACCAGCAGCATTCAGAGGCATCAGCCCCAGCATTTT. Its protein product is CATSSIQRHQPQHF.